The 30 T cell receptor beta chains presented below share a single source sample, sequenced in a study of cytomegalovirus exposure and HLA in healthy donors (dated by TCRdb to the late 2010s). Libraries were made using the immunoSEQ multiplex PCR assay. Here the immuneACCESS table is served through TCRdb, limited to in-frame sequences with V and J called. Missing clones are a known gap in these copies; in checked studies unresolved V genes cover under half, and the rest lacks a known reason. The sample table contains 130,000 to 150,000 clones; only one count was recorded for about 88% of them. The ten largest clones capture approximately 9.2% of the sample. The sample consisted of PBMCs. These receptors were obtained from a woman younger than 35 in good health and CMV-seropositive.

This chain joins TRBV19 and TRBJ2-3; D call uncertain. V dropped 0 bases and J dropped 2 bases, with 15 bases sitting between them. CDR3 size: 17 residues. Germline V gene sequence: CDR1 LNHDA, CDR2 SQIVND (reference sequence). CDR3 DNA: TGTGCCAGTAGTATAGATAGCTTACCAGATAACACAGATACGCAGTATTTT. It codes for CASSIDSLPDNTDTQYF.

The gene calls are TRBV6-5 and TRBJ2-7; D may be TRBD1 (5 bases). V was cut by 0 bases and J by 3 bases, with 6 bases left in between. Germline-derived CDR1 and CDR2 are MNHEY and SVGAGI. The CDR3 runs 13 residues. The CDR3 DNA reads TGTGCCAGCAGTTACTCGACAGACTACGAGCAGTACTTC. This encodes CASSYSTDYEQYF.

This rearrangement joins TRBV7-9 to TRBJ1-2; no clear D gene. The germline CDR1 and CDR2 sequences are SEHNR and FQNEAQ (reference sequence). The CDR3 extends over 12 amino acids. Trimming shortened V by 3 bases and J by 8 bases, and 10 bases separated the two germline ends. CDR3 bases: TGTGCCAGCAGCTTCGGGGTGCAGGGCTACACCTTC. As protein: CASSFGVQGYTF.

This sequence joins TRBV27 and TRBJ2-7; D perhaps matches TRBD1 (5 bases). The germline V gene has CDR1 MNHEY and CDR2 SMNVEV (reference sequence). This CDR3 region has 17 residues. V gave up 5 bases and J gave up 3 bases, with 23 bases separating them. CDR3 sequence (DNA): TGTGCCAGCAGTGCAAACCCCGACCCAGGGTTAGGCTACGAGCAGTACTTC. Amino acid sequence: CASSANPDPGLGYEQYF.

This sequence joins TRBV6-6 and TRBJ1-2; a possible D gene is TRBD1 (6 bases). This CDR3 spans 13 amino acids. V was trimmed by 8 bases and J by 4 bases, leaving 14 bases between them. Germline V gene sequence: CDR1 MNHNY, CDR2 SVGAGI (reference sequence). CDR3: CASLNGGTYGYTF. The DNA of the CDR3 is TGTGCCAGCTTAAATGGGGGCACCTATGGCTACACCTTC.

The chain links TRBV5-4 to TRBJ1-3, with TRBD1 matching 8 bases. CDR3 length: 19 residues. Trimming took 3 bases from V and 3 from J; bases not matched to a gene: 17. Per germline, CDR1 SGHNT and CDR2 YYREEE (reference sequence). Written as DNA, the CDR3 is TGTGCCAGCAGCTATTATTCAAAAGGACAGGGTCTGGATGGAAACACCATATATTTT. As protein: CASSYYSKGQGLDGNTIYF.

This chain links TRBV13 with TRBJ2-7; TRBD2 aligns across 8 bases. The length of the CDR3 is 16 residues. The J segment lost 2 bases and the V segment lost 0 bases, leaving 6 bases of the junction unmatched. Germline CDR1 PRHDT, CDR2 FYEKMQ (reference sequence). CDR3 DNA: TGTGCCAGCAGCTTAGGGGGTAGCGGGGCCCCCTACGAGCAGTACTTC. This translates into CASSLGGSGAPYEQYF.

The chain's CDR3 is CASNKGTGAQETQYF. In DNA form, the CDR3 reads TGTGCCAGCAATAAGGGGACAGGGGCACAAGAGACCCAGTACTTC. The chain uses TRBV18 and TRBJ2-5; 10 nucleotides line up with TRBD1. Germline CDR1 is KGHSH and CDR2 is LQKENI. This CDR3 contains 15 residues. V lost 8 bases, J lost 2 bases, and 8 bases stayed unmatched.

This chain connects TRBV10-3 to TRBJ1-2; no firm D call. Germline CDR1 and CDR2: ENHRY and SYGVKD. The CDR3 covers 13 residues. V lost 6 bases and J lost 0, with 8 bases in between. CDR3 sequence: CAIRVEANYGYTF. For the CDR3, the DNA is TGTGCCATCAGGGTGGAGGCTAACTATGGCTACACCTTC.

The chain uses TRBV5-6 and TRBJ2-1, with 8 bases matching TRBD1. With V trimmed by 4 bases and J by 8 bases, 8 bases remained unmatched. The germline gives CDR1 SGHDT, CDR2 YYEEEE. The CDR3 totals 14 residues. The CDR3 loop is CASSQPDRVYEQFF. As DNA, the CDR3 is TGTGCCAGCAGCCAGCCGGACAGGGTCTATGAGCAGTTCTTC.

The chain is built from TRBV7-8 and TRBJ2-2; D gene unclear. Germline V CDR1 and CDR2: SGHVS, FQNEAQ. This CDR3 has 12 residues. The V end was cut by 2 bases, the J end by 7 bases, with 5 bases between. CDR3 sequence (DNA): TGTGCCAGCAGCTTAAAGAGCGGGGAGCTGTTTTTT. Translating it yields CASSLKSGELFF.

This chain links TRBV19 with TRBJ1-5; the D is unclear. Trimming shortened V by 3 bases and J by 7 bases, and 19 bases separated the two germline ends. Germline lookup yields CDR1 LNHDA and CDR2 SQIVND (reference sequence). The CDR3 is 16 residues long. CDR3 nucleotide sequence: TGTGCCAGTAGTATTAGTCTGGGGATTAGCGGGCAGCCCCAGCATTTT. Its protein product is CASSISLGISGQPQHF.

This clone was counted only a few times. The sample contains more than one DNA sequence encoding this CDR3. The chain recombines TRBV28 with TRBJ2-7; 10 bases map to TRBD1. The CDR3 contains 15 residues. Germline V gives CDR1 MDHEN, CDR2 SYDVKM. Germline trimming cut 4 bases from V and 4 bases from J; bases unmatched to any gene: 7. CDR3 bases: TGTGCCAGCAGTTCCCCGGGACAGGGGATATACGAGCAGTACTTC. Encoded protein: CASSSPGQGIYEQYF. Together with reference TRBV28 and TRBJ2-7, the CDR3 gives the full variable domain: DVKVTQSSRYLVKRTGEKVFLECVQDMDHENMFWYRQDPGLGLRLIYFSYDVKMKEKGDIPEGYSVSREKKERFSLILESASTNQTSMYLCASSSPGQGIYEQYFGPGTRLTVT.

The CDR3, as DNA: TGTGCCAGCAGCTCTAGTTGGAATGAGCAGTTCTTC. This gives the protein CASSSSWNEQFF. The rearrangement links TRBV7-9 to TRBJ2-1; D is uncertain. Per the germline V gene, CDR1 is SEHNR and CDR2 is FQNEAQ (reference sequence). The CDR3 contains 12 residues. V was shortened by 4 bases and J by 7 bases, with 8 bases between the two germline ends.

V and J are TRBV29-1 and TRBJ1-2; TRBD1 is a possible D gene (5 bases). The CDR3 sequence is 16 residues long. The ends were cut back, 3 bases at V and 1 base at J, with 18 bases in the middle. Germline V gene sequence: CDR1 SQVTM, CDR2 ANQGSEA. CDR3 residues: CSVEDGGDGNNYGYTF. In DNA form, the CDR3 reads TGCAGCGTTGAGGATGGCGGGGACGGGAATAACTATGGCTACACCTTC.

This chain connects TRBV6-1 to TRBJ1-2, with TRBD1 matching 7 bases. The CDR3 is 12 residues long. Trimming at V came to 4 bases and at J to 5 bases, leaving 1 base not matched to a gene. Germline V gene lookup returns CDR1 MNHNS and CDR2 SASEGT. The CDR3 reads CASSGTGYGYTF. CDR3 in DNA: TGTGCCAGCAGTGGGACAGGATATGGCTACACCTTC.

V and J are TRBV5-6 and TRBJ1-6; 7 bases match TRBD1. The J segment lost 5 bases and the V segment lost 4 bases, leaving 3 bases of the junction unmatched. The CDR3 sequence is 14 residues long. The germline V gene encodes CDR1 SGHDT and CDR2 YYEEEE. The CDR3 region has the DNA TGTGCCAGCAGCGGGGGACAGAATAATTCACCCCTCCACTTT. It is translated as CASSGGQNNSPLHF.

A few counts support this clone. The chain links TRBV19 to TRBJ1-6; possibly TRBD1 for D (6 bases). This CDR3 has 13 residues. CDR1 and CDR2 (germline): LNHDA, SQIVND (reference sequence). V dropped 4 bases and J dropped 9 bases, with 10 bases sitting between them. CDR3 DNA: TGTGCCAGTAGTAGGACAGTCGGTTCACCCCTCCACTTT. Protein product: CASSRTVGSPLHF.

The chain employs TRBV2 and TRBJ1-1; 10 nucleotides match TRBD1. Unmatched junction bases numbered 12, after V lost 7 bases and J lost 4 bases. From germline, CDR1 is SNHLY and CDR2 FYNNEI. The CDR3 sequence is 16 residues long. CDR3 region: CASTDRGPARGTEAFF. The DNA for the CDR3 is TGTGCCAGCACTGACAGGGGGCCGGCCCGGGGCACTGAAGCTTTCTTT.

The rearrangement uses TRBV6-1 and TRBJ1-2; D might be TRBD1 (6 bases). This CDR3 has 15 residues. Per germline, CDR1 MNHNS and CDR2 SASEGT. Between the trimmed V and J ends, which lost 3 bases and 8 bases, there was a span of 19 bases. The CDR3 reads CASSETTGNRRGYTF. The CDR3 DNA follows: TGTGCCAGCAGTGAGACAACAGGGAATCGACGGGGCTACACCTTC.

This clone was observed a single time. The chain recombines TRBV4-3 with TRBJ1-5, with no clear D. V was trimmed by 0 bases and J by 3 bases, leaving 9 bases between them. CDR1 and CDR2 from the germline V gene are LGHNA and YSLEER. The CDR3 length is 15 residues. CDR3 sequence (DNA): TGCGCCAGCAGCCAAGACCGGGGATCCAATCAGCCCCAGCATTTT. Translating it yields CASSQDRGSNQPQHF.

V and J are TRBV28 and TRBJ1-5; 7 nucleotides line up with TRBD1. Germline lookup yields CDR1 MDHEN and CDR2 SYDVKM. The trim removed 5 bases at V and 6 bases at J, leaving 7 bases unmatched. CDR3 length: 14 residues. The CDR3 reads CASSPDRVGQPQHF. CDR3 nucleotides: TGTGCCAGCAGTCCCGACAGGGTAGGTCAGCCCCAGCATTTT. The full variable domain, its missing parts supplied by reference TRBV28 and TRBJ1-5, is DVKVTQSSRYLVKRTGEKVFLECVQDMDHENMFWYRQDPGLGLRLIYFSYDVKMKEKGDIPEGYSVSREKKERFSLILESASTNQTSMYLCASSPDRVGQPQHFGDGTRLSIL.

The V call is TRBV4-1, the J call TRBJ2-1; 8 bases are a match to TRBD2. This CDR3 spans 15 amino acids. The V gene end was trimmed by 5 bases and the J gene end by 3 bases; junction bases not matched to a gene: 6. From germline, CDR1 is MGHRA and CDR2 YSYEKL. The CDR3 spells CASSGRAGDYNEQFF. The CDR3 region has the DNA TGCGCCAGCAGCGGACGAGCGGGGGACTACAATGAGCAGTTCTTC.

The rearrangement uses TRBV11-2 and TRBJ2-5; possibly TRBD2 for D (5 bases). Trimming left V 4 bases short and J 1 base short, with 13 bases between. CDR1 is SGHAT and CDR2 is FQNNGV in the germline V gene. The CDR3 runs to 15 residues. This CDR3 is CASSSGFAGQETQYF. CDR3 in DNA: TGTGCCAGCAGCTCGGGGTTTGCAGGCCAAGAGACCCAGTACTTC.

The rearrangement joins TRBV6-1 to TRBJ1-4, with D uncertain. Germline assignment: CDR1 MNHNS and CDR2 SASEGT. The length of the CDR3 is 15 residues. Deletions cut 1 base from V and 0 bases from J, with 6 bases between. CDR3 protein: CASSEVPATNEKLFF. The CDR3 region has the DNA TGTGCCAGCAGTGAAGTTCCAGCAACTAATGAAAAACTGTTTTTT.

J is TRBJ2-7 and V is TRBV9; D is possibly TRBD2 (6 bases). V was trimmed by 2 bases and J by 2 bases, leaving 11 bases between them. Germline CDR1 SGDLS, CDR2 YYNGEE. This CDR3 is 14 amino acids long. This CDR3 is CASSVEGRTYEQYF. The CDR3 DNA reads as TGTGCCAGCAGCGTTGAAGGGAGGACCTACGAGCAGTACTTC. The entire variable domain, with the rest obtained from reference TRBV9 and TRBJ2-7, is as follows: DSGVTQTPKHLITATGQRVTLRCSPRSGDLSVYWYQQSLDQGLQFLIQYYNGEERAKGNILERFSAQQFPDLHSELNLSSLELGDSALYFCASSVEGRTYEQYFGPGTRLTVT.

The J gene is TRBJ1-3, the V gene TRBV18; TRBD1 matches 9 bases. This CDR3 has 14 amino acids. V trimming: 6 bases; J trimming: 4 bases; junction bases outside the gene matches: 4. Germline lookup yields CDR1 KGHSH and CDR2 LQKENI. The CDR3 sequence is CASSLGTGGNTIYF. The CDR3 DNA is TGTGCCAGCTCCCTCGGGACAGGGGGAAACACCATATATTTT.

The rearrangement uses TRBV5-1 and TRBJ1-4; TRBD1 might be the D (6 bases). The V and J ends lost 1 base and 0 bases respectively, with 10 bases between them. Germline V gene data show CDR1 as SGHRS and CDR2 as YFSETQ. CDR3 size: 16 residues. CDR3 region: CASSLLQGATNEKLFF. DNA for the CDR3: TGCGCCAGCAGCTTGCTACAGGGTGCAACTAATGAAAAACTGTTTTTT.

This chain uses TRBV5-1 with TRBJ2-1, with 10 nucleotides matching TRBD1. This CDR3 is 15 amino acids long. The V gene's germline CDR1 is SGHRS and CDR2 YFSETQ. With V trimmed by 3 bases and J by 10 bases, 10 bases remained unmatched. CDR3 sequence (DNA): TGCGCCAGCAGCTCGCAAGGGACAGGGGTCCGGGAGCAGTTCTTC. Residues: CASSSQGTGVREQFF. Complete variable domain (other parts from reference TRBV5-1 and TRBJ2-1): KAGVTQTPRYLIKTRGQQVTLSCSPISGHRSVSWYQQTPGQGLQFLFEYFSETQRNKGNFPGRFSGRQFSNSRSEMNVSTLELGDSALYLCASSSQGTGVREQFFGPGTRLTVL.

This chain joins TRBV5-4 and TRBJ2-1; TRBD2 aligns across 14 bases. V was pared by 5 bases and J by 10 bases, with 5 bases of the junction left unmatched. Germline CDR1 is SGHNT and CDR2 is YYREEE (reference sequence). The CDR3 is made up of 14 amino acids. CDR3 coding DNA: TGTGCCAGCAGTCGGACTAGCGGGGGGCCGGAGCAGTTCTTC. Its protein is CASSRTSGGPEQFF.